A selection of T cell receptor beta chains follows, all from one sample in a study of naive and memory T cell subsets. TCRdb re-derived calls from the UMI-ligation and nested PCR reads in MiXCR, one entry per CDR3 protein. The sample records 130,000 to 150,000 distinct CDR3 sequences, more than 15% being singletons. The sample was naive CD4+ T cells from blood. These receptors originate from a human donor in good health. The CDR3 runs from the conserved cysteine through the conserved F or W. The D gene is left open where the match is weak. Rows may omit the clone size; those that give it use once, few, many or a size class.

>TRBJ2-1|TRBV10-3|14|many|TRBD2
TGTGCCATCAGTGATCGGACTAGCATCGATGAGCAGTTCTTC
CAISDRTSIDEQFF
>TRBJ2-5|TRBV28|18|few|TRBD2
TGTGCCAGCAGTCCACCCCGGGATAGCGGGGGCCATACAGGGACCCAGTACTTC
CASSPPRDSGGHTGTQYF
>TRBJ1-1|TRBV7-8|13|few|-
TGTGCCAGCAGCTTAGTAGGTCTCGGTGAAGCTTTCTTT
CASSLVGLGEAFF
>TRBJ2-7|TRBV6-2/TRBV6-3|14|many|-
TGTGCCAGCAGTTATTTGAGGGGAACCTACGAGCAGTACTTC
CASSYLRGTYEQYF
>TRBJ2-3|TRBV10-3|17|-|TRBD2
TGTGCCATCAGGCCGGGACTAGCGGGAAATACCACAGATACGCAGTATTTT
CAIRPGLAGNTTDTQYF
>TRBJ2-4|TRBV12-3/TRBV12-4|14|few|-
TGTGCCAGCAGTTTCGGCAAGGCCAAAAACATTCAGTACTTC
CASSFGKAKNIQYF
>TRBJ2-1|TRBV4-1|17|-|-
TGCGCCAGCAGCCACCGTCAGGGCTTCCAGAGTTCGAATGAGCAGTTCTTC
CASSHRQGFQSSNEQFF
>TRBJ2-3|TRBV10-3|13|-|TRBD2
TGTGCCACGCGAGGACTAGCGACAGATACGCAGTATTTT
CATRGLATDTQYF
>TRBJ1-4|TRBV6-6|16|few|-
TGTGCCAGCAGTTACCCCCCAGGAACAACTAATGAAAAACTGTTTTTT
CASSYPPGTTNEKLFF
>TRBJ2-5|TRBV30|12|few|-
TGTGCCTGGAGGCCGGTCAAAGAGACCCAGTACTTC
CAWRPVKETQYF
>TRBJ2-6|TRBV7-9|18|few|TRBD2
TGTGCCAGCAGCTTAGAATGGGGAGGGCTCTCTGGGGCCAACGTCCTGACTTTC
CASSLEWGGLSGANVLTF
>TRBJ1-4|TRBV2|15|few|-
TGTGCCAGCAGAGCAACAGGGACACCTAATGAAAAACTGTTTTTT
CASRATGTPNEKLFF
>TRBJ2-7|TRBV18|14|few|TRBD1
TGTGCCAGCTCACAGTCCGACAGGGACTACGAGCAGTACTTC
CASSQSDRDYEQYF
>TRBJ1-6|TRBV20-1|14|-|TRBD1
TGCAGTGCTGAGACAGGGGCCATGAATTCACCCCTCCACTTT
CSAETGAMNSPLHF
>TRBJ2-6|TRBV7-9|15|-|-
TGTGCCAGCCCTGCTCCCCGACACGGTCTCGGCGTCCTGACTTTC
CASPAPRHGLGVLTF
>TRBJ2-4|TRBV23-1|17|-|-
TGCGCCAGCAGTCCGGGGACTTCTAGGTGGGCCAAAAACATTCAGTACTTC
CASSPGTSRWAKNIQYF
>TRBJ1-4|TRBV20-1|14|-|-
TGCAGTGCTAGACAGATAGGGCGGGATGAAAAACTGTTTTTT
CSARQIGRDEKLFF
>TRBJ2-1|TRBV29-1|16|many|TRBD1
TGCAGCGTTGCCGGGACAGGGGGCATCTCCTACAATGAGCAGTTCTTC
CSVAGTGGISYNEQFF
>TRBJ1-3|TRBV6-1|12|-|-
TGTGCCAGCAGTGAAATCGGAAACACCATATATTTT
CASSEIGNTIYF
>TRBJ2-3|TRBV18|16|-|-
TGTGCCAGCTCACCTTCGATCGGAAAAGACACAGATACGCAGTATTTT
CASSPSIGKDTDTQYF
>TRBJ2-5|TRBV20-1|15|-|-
TGCAGTGCTCGACCCGGTCATAGCCTCCGAGAGACCCAGTACTTC
CSARPGHSLRETQYF
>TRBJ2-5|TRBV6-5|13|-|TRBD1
TGTGCCAGCAGTCGGACAGGGATGGAGACCCAGTACTTC
CASSRTGMETQYF
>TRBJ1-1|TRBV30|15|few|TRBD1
TGTGCCTGGGAAAAAGGGGACAGGTGGGGCACTGAAGCTTTCTTT
CAWEKGDRWGTEAFF
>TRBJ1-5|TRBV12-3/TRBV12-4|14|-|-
TGTGCCAGCAGTTTAGCAGATAGCAATCAGCCCCAGCATTTT
CASSLADSNQPQHF
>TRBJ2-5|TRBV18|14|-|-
TGTGCCAGCTCACCAGGGACACCGGGGAAGACCCAGTACTTC
CASSPGTPGKTQYF
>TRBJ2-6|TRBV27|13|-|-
TGTGCCAGCAGTTATACTGGGGCCAACGTCCTGACTTTC
CASSYTGANVLTF
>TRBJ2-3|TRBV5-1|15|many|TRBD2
TGCGCCAGCAGCGGGGGTGCGGGAGCTGTAGATACGCAGTATTTT
CASSGGAGAVDTQYF
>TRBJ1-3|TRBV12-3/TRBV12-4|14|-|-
TGTGCCAGCAGGTATGCGTTGAGTGGAAACACCATATATTTT
CASRYALSGNTIYF
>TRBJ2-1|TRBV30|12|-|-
TGTGCCTGGAGCCCCAGGGCCCATGAGCAGTTCTTC
CAWSPRAHEQFF
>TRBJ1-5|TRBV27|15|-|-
TGTGCCAGCAACGACAGGCCCTATAGCAATCAGCCCCAGCATTTT
CASNDRPYSNQPQHF
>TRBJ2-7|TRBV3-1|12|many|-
TGTGCCAGCGGCTACACAGGTGCCGAGCAGTACTTC
CASGYTGAEQYF
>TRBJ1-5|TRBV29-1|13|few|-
TGCAGCGTCCTACAGGGCAGCAATCAGCCCCAGCATTTT
CSVLQGSNQPQHF
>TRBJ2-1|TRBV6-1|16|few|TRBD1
TGTGCCAGCAGCGACGCCGGGACAGGGGGTGTGAATGAGCAGTTCTTC
CASSDAGTGGVNEQFF
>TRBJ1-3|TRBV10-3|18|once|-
TGTGCCATCAGTCCACCGGAGGGAGTAGAGATCACTGGAAACACCATATATTTT
CAISPPEGVEITGNTIYF
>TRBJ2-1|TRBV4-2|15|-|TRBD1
TGTGCCAGCAGCCCCAGACAGGGGGCAGGGAATGAGCAGTTCTTC
CASSPRQGAGNEQFF
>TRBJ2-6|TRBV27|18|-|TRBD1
TGTGCCAGCAGTGCCCGGACAGGTTTGTTCTCTGGGGCCAACGTCCTGACTTTC
CASSARTGLFSGANVLTF
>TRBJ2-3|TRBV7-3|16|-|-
TGTGCCAGCAGCCCGACCGGGACCCTCATAGAGGGTACGCAGTATTTT
CASSPTGTLIEGTQYF
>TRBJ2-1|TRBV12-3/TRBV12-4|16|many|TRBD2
TGTGCCAGCAGTCCCCCCGGGACTAGCGGATCCAATGAGCAGTTCTTC
CASSPPGTSGSNEQFF
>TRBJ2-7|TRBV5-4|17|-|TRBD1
TGTGCCAGCAGCTTAGATCCAGGGGGTTTACCGAACTCCGAGCAGTACTTC
CASSLDPGGLPNSEQYF
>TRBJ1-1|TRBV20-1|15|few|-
TGCAGTGCAACCACCACCAGGACGGCGAACACTGAAGCTTTCTTT
CSATTTRTANTEAFF
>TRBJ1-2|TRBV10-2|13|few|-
TGCGCCAGCTCTCCGGTTATCAACTATGGCTACACCTTC
CASSPVINYGYTF
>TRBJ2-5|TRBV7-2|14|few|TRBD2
TGTGCCAGCAGCTTGCAGGGACTACAAGAGACCCAGTACTTC
CASSLQGLQETQYF
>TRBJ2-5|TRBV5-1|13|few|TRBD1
TGCGCCAGCAGCTCACAGGGGACGGAGACCCAGTACTTC
CASSSQGTETQYF
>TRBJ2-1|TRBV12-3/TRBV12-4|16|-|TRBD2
TGTGCCAGCAGTCCACGTAGCGGGCGAACCTACAATGAGCAGTTCTTC
CASSPRSGRTYNEQFF
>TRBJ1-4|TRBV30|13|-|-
TGTGCCTGGGGACGTCGAACTAATGAAAAACTGTTTTTT
CAWGRRTNEKLFF
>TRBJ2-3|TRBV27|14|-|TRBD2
TGTGCCAGCAGTTTTTTAGCGGGAGTACATACGCAGTATTTT
CASSFLAGVHTQYF
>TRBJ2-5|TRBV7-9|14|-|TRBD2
TGTGCCAGCAGTCTAGCGGGATCGGCAGAGACCCAGTACTTC
CASSLAGSAETQYF
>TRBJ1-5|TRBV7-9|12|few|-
TGTGCCAGCAGCTTAGTAGATCAGCCCCAGCATTTT
CASSLVDQPQHF
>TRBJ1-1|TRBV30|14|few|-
TGTGCCTGGAGTGGCCTGACAGAGAACACTGAAGCTTTCTTT
CAWSGLTENTEAFF
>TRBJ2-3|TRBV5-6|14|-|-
TGTGCCAGCAGCTTGCAGCGGAGCACAGATACGCAGTATTTT
CASSLQRSTDTQYF
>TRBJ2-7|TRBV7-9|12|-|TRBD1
TGTGCCAGCAGCGCGACAGGGAATGTACAGTACTTC
CASSATGNVQYF
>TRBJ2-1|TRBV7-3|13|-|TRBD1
TGTGCCAGCTCGACGACAGGGGGCAATGAGCAGTTCTTC
CASSTTGGNEQFF